The entry below gives a single T cell receptor beta chain sequence along with its context. Its antigen is currently unknown. TCRdb used MiXCR to reprocess the 5' RACE reads, holding one entry per CDR3 protein. The sample shows hundreds of thousands of distinct CDR3 sequences, 28% of them seen only once. This entry comes from a study of T-cell memory formation after mild COVID-19. About the research overall: The TCR clusters were mostly specific to one donor. Findings of the study overall: A second wave expanding day 15 to 37 was CD4+-biased; contracting clones were balanced. Nothing confirmed that second-wave clones peaking on day 37 were specific for SARS-CoV-2. CD4+ contracting clones were found mainly in CM and EM, and CD8+ ones in EMRA.

V lost 2 bases, J lost 3 bases, and 12 bases lay in between. The CDR3 has 14 amino acids. Germline V gives CDR1 SGDLS, CDR2 YYNGEE. The TCR originated in an adult woman who had mild COVID-19 (a few samples of this study predate the infection). Cell type and time point are not known. The sequenced sample consisted of PBMCs or a T cell subset sorted from them (not recorded which). The rearrangement uses TRBV9 and TRBJ2-7, with D maybe TRBD2 (5 bases). For the CDR3, the DNA is TGTGCCAGCAGCGTCACCGGGAACTACTACGAGCAGTACTTC. This codes for CASSVTGNYYEQYF.